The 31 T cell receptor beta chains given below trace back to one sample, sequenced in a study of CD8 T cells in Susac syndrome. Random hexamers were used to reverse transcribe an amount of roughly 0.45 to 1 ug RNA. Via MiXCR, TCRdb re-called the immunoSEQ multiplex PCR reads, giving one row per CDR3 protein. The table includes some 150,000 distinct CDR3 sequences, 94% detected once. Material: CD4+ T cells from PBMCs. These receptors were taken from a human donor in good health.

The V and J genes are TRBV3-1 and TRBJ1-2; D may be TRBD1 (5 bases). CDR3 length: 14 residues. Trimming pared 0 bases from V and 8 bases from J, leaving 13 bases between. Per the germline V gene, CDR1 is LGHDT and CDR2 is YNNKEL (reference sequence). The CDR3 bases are TGTGCCAGCAGCCAAGAGGGAGGGGTGGAAGGCTACACCTTC. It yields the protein CASSQEGGVEGYTF.

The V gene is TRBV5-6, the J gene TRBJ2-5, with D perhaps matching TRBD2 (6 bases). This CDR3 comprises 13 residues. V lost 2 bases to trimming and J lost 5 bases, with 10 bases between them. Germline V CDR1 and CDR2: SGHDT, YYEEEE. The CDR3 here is CASSFGGWETQYF. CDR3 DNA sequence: TGTGCCAGCAGCTTCGGGGGATGGGAGACCCAGTACTTC.

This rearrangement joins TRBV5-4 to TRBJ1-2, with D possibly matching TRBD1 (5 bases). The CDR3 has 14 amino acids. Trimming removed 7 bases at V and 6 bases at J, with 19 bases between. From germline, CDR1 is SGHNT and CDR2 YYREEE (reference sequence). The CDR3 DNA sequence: TGTGCCAGCCGGTCGTCGGCAGGGAACGATGGCTACACCTTC. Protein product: CASRSSAGNDGYTF.

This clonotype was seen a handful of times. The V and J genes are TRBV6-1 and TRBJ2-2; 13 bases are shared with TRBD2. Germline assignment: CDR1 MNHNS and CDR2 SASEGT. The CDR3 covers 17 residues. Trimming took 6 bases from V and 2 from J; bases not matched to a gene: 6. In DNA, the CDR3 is TGTGCCAGCAGCCCTACTAGCGGGAGGGCCAACACCGGGGAGCTGTTTTTT. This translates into CASSPTSGRANTGELFF.

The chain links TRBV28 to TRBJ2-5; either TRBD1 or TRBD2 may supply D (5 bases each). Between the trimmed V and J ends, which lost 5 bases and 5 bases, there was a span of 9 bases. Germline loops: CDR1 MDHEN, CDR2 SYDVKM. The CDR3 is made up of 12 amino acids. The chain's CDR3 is CASSGGLETQYF. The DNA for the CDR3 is TGTGCCAGCAGTGGGGGATTGGAGACCCAGTACTTC.

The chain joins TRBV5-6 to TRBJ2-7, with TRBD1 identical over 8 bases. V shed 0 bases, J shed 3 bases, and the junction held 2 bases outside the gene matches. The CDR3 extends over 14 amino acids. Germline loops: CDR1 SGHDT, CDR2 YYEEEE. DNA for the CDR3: TGTGCCAGCAGCTTGGTTACAGGGGGCTACGAGCAGTACTTC. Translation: CASSLVTGGYEQYF.

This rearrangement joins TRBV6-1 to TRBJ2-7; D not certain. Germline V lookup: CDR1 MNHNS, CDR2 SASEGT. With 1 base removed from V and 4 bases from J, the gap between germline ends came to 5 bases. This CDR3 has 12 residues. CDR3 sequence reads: CASSEVGYEQYF. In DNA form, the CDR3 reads TGTGCCAGCAGTGAAGTAGGGTACGAGCAGTACTTC.

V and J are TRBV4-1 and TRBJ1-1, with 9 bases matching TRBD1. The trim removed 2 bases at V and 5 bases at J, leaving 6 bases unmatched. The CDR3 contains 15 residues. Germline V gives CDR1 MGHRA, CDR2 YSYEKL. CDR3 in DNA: TGCGCCAGCAGCCAATTAGGGACAGGGAAGACTGAAGCTTTCTTT. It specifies CASSQLGTGKTEAFF.

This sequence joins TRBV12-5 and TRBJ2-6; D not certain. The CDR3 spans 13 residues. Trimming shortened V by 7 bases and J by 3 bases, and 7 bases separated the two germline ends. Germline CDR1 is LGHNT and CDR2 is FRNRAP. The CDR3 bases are TGTGCTAGTGCCCGGAGTGGGGCCAACGTCCTGACTTTC. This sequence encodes CASARSGANVLTF. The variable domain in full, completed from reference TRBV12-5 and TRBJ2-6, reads DARVTQTPRHKVTEMGQEVTMRCQPILGHNTVFWYRQTMMQGLELLAYFRNRAPLDDSGMPKDRFSAEMPDATLATLKIQPSEPRDSAVYFCASARSGANVLTFGAGSRLTVL.

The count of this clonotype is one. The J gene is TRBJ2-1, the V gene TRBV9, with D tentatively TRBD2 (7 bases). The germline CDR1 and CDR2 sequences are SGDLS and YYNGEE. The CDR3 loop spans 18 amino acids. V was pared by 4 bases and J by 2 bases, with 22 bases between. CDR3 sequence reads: CASSLTHGGPVAYNEQFF. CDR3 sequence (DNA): TGTGCCAGCAGCCTTACCCACGGGGGGCCTGTTGCCTACAATGAGCAGTTCTTC. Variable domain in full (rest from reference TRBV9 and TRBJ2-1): DSGVTQTPKHLITATGQRVTLRCSPRSGDLSVYWYQQSLDQGLQFLIQYYNGEERAKGNILERFSAQQFPDLHSELNLSSLELGDSALYFCASSLTHGGPVAYNEQFFGPGTRLTVL.

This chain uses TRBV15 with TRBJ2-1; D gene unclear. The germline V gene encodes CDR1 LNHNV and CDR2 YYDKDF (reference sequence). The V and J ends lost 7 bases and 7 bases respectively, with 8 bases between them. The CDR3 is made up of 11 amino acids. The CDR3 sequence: CATTYANEQFF. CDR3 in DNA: TGTGCCACCACCTACGCGAATGAGCAGTTCTTC.

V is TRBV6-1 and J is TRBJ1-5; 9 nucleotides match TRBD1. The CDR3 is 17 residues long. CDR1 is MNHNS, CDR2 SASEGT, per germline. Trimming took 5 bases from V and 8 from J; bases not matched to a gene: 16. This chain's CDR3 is CASSKGTGQGFGEPQHF. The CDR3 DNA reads TGTGCCAGCAGTAAAGGAACGGGACAGGGATTTGGCGAGCCCCAGCATTTT.

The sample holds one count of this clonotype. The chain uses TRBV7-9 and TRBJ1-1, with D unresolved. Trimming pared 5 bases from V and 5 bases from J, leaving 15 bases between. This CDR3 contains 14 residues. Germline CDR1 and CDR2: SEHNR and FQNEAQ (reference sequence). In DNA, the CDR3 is TGTGCCAGCAGCAGATTGAACAGAGATACTGAAGCTTTCTTT. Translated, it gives CASSRLNRDTEAFF.

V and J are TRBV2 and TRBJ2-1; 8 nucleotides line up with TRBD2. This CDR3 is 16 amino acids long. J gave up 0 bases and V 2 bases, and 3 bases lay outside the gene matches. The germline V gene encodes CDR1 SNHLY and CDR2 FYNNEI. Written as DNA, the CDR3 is TGTGCCAGCAGTGAACAGCGGGGGAACTCCTACAATGAGCAGTTCTTC. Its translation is CASSEQRGNSYNEQFF.

The CDR3 DNA reads TGCAGTGCACCGTCGGGGACAGGGAACGAGCAGTACTTC. Amino acid sequence: CSAPSGTGNEQYF. This chain connects TRBV20-1 to TRBJ2-7, with 9 bases matching TRBD1. The V segment lost 6 bases and the J segment 5 bases; nucleotides outside the gene matches: 8. The germline V gene encodes CDR1 DFQATT and CDR2 SNEGSKA (reference sequence). The CDR3 extends over 13 amino acids.

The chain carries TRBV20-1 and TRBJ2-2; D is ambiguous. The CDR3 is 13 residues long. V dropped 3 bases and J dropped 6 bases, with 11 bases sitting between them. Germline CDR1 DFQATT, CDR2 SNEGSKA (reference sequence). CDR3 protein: CSARPQAPGELFF. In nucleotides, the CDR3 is TGCAGTGCTAGGCCCCAGGCCCCCGGGGAGCTGTTTTTT.

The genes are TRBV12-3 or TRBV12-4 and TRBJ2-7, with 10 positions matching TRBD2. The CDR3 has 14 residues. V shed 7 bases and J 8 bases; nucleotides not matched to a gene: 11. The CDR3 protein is CASTLTSGRTKQYF. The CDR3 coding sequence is TGTGCCAGCACCTTGACTAGCGGGCGTACGAAGCAGTACTTC.

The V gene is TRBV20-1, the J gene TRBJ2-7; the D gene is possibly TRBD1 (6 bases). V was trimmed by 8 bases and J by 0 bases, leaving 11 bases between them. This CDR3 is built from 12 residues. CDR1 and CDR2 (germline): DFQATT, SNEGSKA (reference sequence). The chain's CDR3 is CSPTGNSYEQYF. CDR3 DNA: TGCAGTCCAACAGGGAACTCCTACGAGCAGTACTTC.

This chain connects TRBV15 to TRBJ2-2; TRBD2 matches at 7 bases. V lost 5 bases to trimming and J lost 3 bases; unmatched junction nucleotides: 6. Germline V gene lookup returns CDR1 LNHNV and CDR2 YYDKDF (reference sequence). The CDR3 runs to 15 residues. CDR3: CATSAREDYTGELFF. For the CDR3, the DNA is TGTGCCACCAGCGCCCGGGAGGATTACACCGGGGAGCTGTTTTTT.

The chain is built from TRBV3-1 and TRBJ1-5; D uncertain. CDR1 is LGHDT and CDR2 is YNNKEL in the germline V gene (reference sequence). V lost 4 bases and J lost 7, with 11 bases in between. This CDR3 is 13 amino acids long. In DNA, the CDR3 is TGTGCCAGCAGCCCGATGTTTGGCCAGCCCCAGCATTTT. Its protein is CASSPMFGQPQHF.

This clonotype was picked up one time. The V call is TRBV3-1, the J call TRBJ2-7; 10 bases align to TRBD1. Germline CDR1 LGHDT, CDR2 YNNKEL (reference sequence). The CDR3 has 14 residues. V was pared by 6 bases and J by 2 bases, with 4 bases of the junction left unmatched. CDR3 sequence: CASRPTGGAYEQYF. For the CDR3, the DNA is TGTGCCAGCAGACCGACAGGGGGCGCCTACGAGCAGTACTTC.

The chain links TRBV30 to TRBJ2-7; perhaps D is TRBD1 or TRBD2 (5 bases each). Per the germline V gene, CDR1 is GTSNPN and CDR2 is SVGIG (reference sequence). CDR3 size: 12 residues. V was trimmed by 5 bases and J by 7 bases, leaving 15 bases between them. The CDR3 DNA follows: TGTGCCTGGGGTTTGGGGGTTTGGGAGCAGTACTTC. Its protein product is CAWGLGVWEQYF.

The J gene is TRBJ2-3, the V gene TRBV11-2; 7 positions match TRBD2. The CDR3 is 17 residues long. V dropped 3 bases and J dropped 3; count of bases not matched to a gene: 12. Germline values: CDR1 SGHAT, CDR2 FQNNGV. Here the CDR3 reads CASSFGERGRPTDTQYF. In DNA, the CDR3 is TGTGCCAGCAGCTTCGGTGAACGCGGGAGACCAACAGATACGCAGTATTTT.

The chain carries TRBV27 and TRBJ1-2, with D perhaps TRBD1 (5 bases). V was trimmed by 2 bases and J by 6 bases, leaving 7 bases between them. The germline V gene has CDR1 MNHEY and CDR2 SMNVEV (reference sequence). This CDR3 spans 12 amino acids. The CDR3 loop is CASSLQGHGYTF. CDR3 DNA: TGTGCCAGCAGTTTACAGGGCCATGGCTACACCTTC.

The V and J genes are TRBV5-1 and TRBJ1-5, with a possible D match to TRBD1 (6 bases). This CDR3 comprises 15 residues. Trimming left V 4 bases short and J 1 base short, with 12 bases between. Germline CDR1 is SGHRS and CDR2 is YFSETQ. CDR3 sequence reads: CASSPEGGSNQPQHF. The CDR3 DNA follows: TGCGCCAGCAGCCCGGAGGGGGGCAGCAATCAGCCCCAGCATTTT.

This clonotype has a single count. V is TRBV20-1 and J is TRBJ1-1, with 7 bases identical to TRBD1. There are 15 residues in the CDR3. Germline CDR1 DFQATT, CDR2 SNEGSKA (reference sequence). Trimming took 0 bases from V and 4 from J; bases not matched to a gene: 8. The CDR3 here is CSARDMTGSGTEAFF. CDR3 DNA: TGCAGTGCTAGAGACATGACAGGGTCGGGCACTGAAGCTTTCTTT.

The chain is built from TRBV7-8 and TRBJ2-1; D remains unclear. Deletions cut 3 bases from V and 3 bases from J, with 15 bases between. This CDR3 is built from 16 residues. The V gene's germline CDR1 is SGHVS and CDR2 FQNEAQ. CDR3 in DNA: TGTGCCAGCAGCTTCTCTCTGGCTAGTGGCTACAATGAGCAGTTCTTC. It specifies CASSFSLASGYNEQFF. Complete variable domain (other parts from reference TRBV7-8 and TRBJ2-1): GAGVSQSPRYKVAKRGQDVALRCDPISGHVSLFWYQQALGQGPEFLTYFQNEAQLDKSGLPSDRFFAERPEGSVSTLKIQRTQQEDSAVYLCASSFSLASGYNEQFFGPGTRLTVL.

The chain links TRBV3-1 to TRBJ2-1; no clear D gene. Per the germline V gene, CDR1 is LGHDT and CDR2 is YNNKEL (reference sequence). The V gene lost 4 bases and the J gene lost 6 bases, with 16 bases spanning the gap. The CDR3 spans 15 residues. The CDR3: CASSPPGPASNEQFF. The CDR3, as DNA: TGTGCCAGCAGCCCCCCGGGTCCTGCCTCCAATGAGCAGTTCTTC.

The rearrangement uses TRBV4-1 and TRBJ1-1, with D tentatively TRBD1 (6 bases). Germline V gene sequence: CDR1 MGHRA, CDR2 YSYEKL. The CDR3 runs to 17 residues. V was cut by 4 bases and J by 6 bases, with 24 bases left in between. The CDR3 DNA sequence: TGCGCCAGCAGCCCTAGGGGGGCCAGGGCAAAGATCGCTGAAGCTTTCTTT. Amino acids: CASSPRGARAKIAEAFF.

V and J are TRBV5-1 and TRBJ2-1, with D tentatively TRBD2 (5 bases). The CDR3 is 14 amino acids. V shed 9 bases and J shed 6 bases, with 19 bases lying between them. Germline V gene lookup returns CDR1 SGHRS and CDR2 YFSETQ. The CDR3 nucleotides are TGCGCCACTCGGTGGGTATCGGGGTCCAATGAGCAGTTCTTC. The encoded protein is CATRWVSGSNEQFF.

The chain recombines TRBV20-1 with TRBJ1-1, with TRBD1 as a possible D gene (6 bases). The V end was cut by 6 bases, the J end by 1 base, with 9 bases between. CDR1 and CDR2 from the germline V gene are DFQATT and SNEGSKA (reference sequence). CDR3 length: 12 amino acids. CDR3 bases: TGCAGTGCAGGACAGCCGAACACTGAAGCTTTCTTT. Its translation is CSAGQPNTEAFF.